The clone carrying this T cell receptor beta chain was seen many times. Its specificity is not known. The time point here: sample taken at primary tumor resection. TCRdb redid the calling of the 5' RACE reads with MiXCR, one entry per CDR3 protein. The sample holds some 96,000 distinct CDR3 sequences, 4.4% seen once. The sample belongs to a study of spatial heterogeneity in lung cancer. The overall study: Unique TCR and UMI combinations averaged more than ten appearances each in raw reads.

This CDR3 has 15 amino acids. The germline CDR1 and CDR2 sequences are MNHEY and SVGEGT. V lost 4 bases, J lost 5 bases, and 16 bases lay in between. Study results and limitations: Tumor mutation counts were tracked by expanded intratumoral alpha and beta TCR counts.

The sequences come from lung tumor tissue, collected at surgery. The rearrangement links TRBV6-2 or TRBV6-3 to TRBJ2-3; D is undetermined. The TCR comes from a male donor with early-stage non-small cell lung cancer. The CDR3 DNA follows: TGTGCCAGCAGTTCGATGGATCGCCCCCGAGATACGCAGTATTTT. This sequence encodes CASSSMDRPRDTQYF.